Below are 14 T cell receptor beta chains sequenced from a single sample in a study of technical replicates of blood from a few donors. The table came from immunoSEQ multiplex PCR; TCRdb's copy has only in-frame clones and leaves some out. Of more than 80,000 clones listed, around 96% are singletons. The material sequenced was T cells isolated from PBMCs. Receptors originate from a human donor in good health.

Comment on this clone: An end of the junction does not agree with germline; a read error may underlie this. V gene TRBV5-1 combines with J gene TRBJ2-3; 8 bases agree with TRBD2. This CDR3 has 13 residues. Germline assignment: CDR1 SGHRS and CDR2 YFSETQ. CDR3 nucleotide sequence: TGCGCCAGCAGATTGGCGGGAGGAGATACGCAGTATTTT. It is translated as CASRLAGGDTQYF.

The CDR3 protein is CASSFGGERGNTEAFF. Written as DNA, the CDR3 is TGTGCCAGCAGTTTCGGGGGGGAGCGGGGAAACACTGAAGCTTTCTTT. The chain links TRBV27 to TRBJ1-1; possible D gene TRBD1, 5 bases. Germline values: CDR1 MNHEY, CDR2 SMNVEV (reference sequence). This CDR3 spans 16 amino acids. The V gene lost 3 bases and the J gene lost 2 bases, with 16 bases spanning the gap.

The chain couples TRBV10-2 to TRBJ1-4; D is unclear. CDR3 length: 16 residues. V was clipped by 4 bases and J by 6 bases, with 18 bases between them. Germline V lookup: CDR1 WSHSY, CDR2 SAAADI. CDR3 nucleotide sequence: TGCGCCAGCAGTGGGGTGGGAGACCCTAGGCATGAAAAACTGTTTTTT. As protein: CASSGVGDPRHEKLFF.

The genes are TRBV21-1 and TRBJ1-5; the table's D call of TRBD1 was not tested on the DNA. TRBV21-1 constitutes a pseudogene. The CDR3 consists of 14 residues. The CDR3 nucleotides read TGTGCCAGCACTCCAGGGGGGAGCCACCAGCCCCAGCATTTT. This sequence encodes CASTPGGSHQPQHF.

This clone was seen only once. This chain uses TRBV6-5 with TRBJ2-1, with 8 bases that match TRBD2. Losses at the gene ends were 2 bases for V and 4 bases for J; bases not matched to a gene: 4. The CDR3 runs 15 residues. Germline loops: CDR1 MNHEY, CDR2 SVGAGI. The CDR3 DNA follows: TGTGCCAGCAGTTACACAGCGGGAGCGTACAATGAGCAGTTCTTC. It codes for CASSYTAGAYNEQFF.

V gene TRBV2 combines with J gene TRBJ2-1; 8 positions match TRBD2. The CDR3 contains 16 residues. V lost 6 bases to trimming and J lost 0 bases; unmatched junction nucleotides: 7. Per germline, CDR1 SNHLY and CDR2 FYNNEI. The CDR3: CASRWLAGSSYNEQFF. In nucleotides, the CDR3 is TGTGCCAGCAGATGGTTAGCGGGAAGCTCCTACAATGAGCAGTTCTTC.

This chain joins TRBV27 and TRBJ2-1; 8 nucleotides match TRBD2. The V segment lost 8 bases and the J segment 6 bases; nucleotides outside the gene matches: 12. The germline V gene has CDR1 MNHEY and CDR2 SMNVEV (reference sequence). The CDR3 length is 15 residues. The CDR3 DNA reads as TGTGCCAGCCACTCGGCGGGAGGAATAATCAATGAGCAGTTCTTC. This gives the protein CASHSAGGIINEQFF.

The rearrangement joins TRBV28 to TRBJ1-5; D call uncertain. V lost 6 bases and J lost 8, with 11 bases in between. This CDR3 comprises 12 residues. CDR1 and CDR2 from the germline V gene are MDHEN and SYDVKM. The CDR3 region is CASSLNEEPQHF. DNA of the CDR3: TGTGCCAGCAGCCTGAACGAGGAGCCCCAGCATTTT.

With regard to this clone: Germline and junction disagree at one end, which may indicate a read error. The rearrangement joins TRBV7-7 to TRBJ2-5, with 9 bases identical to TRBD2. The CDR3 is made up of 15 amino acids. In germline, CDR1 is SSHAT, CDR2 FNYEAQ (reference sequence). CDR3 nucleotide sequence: TGTGCTAGCAGCTTAGTTAGCGGGAGTTTGGAGACCCAGTACTTC. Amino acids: CASSLVSGSLETQYF.

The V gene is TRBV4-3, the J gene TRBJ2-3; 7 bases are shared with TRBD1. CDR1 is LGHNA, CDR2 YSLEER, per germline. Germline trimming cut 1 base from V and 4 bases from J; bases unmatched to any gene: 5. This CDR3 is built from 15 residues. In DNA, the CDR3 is TGCGCCAGCAGCCAAGGAGACAGGGACGCAGATACGCAGTATTTT. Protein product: CASSQGDRDADTQYF.

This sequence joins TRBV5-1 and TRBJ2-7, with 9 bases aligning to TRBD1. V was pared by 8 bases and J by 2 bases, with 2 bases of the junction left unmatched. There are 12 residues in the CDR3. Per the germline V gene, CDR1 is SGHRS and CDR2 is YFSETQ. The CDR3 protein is CASGQGPYEQYF. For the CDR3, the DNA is TGCGCCAGTGGACAGGGGCCCTACGAGCAGTACTTC.

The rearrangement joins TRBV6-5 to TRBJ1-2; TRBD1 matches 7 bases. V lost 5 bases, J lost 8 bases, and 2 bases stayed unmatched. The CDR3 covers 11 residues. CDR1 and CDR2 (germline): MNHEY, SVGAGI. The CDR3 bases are TGTGCCAGCAGTCAGGGGGTAGGCTACACCTTC. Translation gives CASSQGVGYTF.

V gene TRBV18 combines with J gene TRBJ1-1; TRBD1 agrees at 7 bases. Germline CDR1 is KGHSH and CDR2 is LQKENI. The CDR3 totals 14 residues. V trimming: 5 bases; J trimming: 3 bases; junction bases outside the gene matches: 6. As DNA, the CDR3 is TGTGCCAGCTCAGGATCCACAGGGGACACTGAAGCTTTCTTT. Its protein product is CASSGSTGDTEAFF.

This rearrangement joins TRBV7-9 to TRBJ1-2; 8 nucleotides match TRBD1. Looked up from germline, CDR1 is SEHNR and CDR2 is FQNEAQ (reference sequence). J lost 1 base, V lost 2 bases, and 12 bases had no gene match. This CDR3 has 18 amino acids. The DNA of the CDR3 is TGTGCCAGCAGCTTATCCCCTCGAGGACAGGGAGGTAACTATGGCTACACCTTC. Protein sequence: CASSLSPRGQGGNYGYTF.